The entry below gives a single T cell receptor (beta chain) sequence along with its context. These data belong to a study of blood T cell repertoires in COVID-19. Turning to the study itself: Acute and convalescent COVID-19 specimens originated in the United States, Italy and Spain. PBMCs, B-cell-depleted T cells, or T cells provided the cDNA or gDNA that made up the material.

Authors' processing steps: Using reference gene primer amplification, nucleated cell counts were estimated. TCRdb keeps only in-frame clones here, not all; method: immunoSEQ multiplex PCR. V and J calls and clone size are as listed in that table; D and trimming were resolved from the DNA. Found here are 150,000 to 200,000 clones, nearly 80% of them singletons; the top ten hold approximately 27%. This clonotype originated in a woman in her sixties or seventies with acute or convalescent COVID-19. The sequenced sample consisted of peripheral blood.

The CDR3 region has the DNA TGTGCCAGCAGCGGGCGGGTAGCGATCTCTGGAAACACCATATATTTT. It encodes CASSGRVAISGNTIYF. The genes are TRBV9 and TRBJ1-3; the D is unclear. This CDR3 has 16 residues. The V gene's germline CDR1 is SGDLS and CDR2 YYNGEE. V was trimmed by 3 bases and J by 0 bases, leaving 13 bases between them.